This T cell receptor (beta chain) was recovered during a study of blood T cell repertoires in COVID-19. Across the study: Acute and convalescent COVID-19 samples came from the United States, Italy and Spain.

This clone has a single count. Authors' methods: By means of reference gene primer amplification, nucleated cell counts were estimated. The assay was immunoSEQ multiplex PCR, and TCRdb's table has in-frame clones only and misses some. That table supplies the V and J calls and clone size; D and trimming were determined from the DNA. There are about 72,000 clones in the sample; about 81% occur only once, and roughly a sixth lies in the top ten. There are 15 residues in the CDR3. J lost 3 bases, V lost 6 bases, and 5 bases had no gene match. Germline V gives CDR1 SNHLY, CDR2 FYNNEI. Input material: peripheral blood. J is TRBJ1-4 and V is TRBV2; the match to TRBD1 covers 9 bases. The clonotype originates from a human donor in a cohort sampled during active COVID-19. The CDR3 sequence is CASRNTGGPNEKLFF. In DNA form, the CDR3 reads TGTGCCAGCAGGAACACAGGGGGCCCTAATGAAAAACTGTTTTTT.